This T cell receptor beta chain derives from a study of graft-versus-host responses after intestinal transplantation. Processing of graft tissue released intraepithelial and lamina propria lymphocytes. The CDR3 loop spans 14 amino acids. CDR1 and CDR2 (germline): SGHNT, YYREEE (reference sequence). V shed 4 bases and J 5 bases; nucleotides not matched to a gene: 8. Libraries were prepared by immunoSEQ multiplex PCR; TCRdb keeps only in-frame clonotypes and omits some of them. The profile shows about 14,000 clones, approximately 59% of them singletons. This clonotype was sampled from a human patient who received an intestinal transplant, so some T cells may come from the graft donor. The source was ileum tissue, collected 524 days after transplant. The chain has TRBV5-4 and TRBJ2-5; 7 bases line up with TRBD2. Here the CDR3 DNA reads TGTGCCAGCAGCCCTGGGGGGGTTGGGGAGACCCAGTACTTC. This sequence encodes CASSPGGVGETQYF.